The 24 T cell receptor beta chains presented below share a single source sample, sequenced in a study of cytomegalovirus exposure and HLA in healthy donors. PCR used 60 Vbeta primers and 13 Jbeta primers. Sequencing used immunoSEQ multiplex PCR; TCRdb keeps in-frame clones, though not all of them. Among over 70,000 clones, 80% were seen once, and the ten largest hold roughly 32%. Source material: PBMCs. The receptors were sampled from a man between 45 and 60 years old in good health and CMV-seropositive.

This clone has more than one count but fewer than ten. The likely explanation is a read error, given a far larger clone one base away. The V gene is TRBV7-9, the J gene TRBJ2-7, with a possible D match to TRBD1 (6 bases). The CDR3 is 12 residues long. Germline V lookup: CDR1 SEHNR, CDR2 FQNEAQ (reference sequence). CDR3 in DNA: TGTTCCAGCAGCAGGGGCGTTTACGAGCAGTACTTC. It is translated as CSSSRGVYEQYF. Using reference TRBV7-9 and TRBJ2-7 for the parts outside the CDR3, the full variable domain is DTGVSQNPRHKITKRGQNVTFRCDPISEHNRLYWYRQTLGQGPEFLTYFQNEAQLEKSRLLSDRFSAERPKGSFSTLEIQRTEQGDSAMYLCSSSRGVYEQYFGPGTRLTVT.

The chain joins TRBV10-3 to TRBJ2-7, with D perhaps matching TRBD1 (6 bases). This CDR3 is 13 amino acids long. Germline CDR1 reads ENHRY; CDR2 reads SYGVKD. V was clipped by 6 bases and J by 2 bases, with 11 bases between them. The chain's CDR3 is CAIRRQAAYEQYF. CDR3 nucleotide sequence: TGTGCCATCAGGAGACAGGCGGCCTACGAGCAGTACTTC.

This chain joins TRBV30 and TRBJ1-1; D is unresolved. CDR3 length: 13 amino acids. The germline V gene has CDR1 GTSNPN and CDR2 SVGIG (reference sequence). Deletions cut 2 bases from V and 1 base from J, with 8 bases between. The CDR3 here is CAWSTGGNTEAFF. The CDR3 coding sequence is TGTGCCTGGAGTACCGGAGGGAACACTGAAGCTTTCTTT.

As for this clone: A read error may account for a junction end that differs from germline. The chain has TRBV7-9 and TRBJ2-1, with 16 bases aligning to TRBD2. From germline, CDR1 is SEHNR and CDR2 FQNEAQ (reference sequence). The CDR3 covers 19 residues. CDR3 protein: CSSSSPGLAGGTPYNEQFF. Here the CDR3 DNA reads TGTTCCAGCAGCTCTCCGGGACTAGCGGGAGGGACCCCCTACAATGAGCAGTTCTTC.

The CDR3 sequence is CASSPGGLAGQDTQYF. In DNA form, the CDR3 reads TGTGCCAGCAGCCCTGGGGGACTAGCGGGCCAAGATACGCAGTATTTT. The chain is built from TRBV7-2 and TRBJ2-3, with 12 positions matching TRBD2. V dropped 5 bases and J dropped 5; count of bases not matched to a gene: 8. This CDR3 is built from 16 residues. Germline V lookup: CDR1 SGHTA, CDR2 FQGNSA.

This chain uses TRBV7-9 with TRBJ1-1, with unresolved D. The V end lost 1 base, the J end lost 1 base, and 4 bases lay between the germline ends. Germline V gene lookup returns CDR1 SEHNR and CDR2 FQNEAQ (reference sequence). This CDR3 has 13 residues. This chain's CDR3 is CASSLGRNTEAFF. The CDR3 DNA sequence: TGTGCCAGCAGCTTAGGGAGGAACACTGAAGCTTTCTTT.

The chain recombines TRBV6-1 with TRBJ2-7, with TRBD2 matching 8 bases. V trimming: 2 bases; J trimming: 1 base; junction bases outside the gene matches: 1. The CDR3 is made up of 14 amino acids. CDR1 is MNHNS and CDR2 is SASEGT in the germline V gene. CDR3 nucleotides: TGTGCCAGCAGTGAACAGCGGGAGTCCTACGAGCAGTACTTC. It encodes CASSEQRESYEQYF.

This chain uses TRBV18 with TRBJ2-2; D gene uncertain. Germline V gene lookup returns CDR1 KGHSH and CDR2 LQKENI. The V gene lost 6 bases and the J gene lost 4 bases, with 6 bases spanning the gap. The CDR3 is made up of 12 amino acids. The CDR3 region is CASSQATGELFF. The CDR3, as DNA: TGTGCCAGCTCGCAGGCCACCGGGGAGCTGTTTTTT.

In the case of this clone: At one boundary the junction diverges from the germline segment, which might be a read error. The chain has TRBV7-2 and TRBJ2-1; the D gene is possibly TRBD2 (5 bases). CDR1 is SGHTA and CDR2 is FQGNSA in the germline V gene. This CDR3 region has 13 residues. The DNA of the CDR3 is TGTGCCAGCAGCTTAGCGAGAAGGGCTAGCATAATCTTC. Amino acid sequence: CASSLARRASIIF. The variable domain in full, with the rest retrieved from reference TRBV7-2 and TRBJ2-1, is GAGVSQSPSNKVTEKGKDVELRCDPISGHTALYWYRQSLGQGLEFLIYFQGNSAPDKSGLPSDRFSAERTGGSVSTLTIQRTQQEDSAVYLCASSLARRASIIFGPGTRLTVL.

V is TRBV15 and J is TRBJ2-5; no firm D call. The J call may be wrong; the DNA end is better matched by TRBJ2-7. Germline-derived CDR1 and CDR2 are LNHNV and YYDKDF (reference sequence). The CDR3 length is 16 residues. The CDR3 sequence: CATSRAVSENPYEQYF. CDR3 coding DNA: TGTGCCACCAGCAGAGCCGTCTCGGAGAATCCCTACGAGCAGTACTTC.

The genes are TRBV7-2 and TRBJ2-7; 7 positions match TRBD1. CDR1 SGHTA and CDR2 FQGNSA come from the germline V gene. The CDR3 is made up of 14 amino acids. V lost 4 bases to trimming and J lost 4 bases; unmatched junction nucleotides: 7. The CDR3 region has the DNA TGTGCCAGCAGCTCGCAGCCAGGGGGTTACGAGCAGTACTTC. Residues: CASSSQPGGYEQYF.

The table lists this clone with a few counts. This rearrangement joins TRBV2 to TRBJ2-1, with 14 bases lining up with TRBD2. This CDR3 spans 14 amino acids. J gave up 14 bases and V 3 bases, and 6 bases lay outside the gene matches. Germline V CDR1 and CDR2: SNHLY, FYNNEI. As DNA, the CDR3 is TGTGCCAGCAGTGATTCGGGACTAGCGGGGGTGGAGTTCTTC. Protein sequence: CASSDSGLAGVEFF.

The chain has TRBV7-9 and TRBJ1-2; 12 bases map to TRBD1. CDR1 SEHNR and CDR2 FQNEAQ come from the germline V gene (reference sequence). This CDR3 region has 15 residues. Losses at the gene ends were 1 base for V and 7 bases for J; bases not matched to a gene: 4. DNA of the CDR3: TGTGCCAGCAGCTTAGGGGGGACAGGGGGCTCTGGCTACACCTTC. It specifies CASSLGGTGGSGYTF.

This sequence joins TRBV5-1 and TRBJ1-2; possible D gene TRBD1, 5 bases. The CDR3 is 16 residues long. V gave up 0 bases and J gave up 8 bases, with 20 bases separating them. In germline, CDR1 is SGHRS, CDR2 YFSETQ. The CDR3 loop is CASSLGASRDPKGYTF. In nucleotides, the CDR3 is TGCGCCAGCAGCTTGGGGGCCTCGCGGGACCCTAAAGGCTACACCTTC.

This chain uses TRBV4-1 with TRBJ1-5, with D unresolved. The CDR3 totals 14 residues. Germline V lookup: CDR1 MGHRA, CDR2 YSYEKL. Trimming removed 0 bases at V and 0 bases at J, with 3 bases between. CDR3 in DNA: TGCGCCAGCAGCCAAGATCTTAGCAATCAGCCCCAGCATTTT. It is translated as CASSQDLSNQPQHF.

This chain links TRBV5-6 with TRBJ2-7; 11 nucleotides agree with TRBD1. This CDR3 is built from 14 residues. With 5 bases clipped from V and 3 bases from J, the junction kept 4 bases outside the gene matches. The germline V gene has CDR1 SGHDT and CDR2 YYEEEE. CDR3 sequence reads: CASRRTGGRYEQYF. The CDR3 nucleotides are TGTGCCAGCAGAAGGACAGGGGGCCGCTACGAGCAGTACTTC.

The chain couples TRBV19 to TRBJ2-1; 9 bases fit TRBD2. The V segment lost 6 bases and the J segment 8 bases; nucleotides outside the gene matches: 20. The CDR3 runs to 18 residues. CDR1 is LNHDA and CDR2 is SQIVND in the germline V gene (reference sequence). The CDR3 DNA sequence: TGTGCCAGTAGACCGCTTGCCTCGCGGGAGGGCCTTTACGATGAGCAGTTCTTC. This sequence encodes CASRPLASREGLYDEQFF.

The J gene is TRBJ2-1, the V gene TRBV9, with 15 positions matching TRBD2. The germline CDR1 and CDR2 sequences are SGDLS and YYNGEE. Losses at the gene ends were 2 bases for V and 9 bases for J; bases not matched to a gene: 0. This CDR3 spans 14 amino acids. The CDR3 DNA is TGTGCCAGCAGCGTGGGACTAGCGGGAGGTGAGCAGTTCTTC. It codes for CASSVGLAGGEQFF.

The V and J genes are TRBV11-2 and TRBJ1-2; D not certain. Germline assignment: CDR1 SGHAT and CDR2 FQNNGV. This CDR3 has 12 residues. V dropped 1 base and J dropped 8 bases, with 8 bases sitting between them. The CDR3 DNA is TGTGCCAGCAGCTTAGGCAGAAGAGGCTACACCTTC. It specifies CASSLGRRGYTF.

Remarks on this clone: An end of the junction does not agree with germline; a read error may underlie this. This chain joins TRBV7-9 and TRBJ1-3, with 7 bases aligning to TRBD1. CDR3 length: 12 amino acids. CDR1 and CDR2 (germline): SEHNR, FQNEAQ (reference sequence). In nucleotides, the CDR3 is TGTGCCAGCAGCTTAGGGGACAGAACCTTTGGGTTT. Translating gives CASSLGDRTFGF.

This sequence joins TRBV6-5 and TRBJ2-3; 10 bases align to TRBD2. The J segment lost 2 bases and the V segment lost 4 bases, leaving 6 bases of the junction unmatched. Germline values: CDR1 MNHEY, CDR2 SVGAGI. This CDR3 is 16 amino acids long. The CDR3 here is CASSSGLAEITDTQYF. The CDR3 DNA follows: TGTGCCAGCAGTTCCGGACTAGCGGAGATCACAGATACGCAGTATTTT.

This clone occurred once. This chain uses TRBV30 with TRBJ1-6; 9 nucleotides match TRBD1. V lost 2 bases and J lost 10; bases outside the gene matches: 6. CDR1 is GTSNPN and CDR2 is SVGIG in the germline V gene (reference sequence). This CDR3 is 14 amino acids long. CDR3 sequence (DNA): TGTGCCTGGAGTACTGGACAGGGGACGTCACCCCTCCACTTT. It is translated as CAWSTGQGTSPLHF.

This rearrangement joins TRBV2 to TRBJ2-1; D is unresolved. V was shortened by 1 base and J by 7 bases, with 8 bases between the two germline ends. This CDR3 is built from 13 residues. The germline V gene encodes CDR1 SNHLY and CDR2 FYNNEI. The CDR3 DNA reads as TGTGCCAGCAGTGAAGGGTCCGAGAATGAGCAGTTCTTC. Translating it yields CASSEGSENEQFF.

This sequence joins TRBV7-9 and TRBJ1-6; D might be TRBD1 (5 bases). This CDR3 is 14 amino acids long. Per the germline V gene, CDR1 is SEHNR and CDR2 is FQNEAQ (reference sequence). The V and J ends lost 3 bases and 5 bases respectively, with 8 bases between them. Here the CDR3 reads CASSFGGDNSPLHF. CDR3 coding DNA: TGTGCCAGCAGCTTCGGGGGAGATAATTCACCCCTCCACTTT. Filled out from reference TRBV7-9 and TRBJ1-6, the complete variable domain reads DTGVSQNPRHKITKRGQNVTFRCDPISEHNRLYWYRQTLGQGPEFLTYFQNEAQLEKSRLLSDRFSAERPKGSFSTLEIQRTEQGDSAMYLCASSFGGDNSPLHFGNGTRLTVT.